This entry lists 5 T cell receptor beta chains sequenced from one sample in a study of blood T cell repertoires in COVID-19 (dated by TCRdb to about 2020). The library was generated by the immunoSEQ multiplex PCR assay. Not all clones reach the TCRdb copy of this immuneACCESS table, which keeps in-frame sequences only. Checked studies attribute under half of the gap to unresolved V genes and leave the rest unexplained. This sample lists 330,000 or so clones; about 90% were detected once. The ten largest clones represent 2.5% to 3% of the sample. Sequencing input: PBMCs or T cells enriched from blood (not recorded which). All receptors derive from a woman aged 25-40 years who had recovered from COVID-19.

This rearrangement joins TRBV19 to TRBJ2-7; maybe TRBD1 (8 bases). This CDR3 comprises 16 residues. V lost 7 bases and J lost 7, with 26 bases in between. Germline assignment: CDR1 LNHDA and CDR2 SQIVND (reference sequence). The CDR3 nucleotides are TGTGCCAGTAACAACAGGGGGGGCAGTTCACCTACGGAGCAGTACTTC. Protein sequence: CASNNRGGSSPTEQYF.

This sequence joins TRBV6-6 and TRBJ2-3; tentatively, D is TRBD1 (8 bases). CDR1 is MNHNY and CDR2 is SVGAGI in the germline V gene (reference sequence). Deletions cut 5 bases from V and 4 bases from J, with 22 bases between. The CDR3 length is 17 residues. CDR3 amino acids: CASSHRGWRELADTQYF. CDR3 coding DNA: TGTGCCAGCAGTCACAGGGGGTGGCGGGAGTTGGCAGATACGCAGTATTTT.

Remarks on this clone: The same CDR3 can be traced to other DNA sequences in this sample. The CDR3 nucleotides read TGTGCCAGCAGTTTGCGGGGGAACACCGGGGAGCTGTTTTTT. The encoded protein is CASSLRGNTGELFF. V gene TRBV28 combines with J gene TRBJ2-2; D may be TRBD2 (6 bases). The CDR3 has 14 amino acids. Germline V gives CDR1 MDHEN, CDR2 SYDVKM. Trimming left V 3 bases short and J 1 base short, with 6 bases between.

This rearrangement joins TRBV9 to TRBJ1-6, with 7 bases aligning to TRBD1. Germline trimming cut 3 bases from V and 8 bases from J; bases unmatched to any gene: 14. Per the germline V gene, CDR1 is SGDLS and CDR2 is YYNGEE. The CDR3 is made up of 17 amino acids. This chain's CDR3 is CASSAPPVGRGYSPLHF. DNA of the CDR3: TGTGCCAGCAGCGCCCCGCCAGTTGGCAGGGGGTATTCACCCCTCCACTTT.

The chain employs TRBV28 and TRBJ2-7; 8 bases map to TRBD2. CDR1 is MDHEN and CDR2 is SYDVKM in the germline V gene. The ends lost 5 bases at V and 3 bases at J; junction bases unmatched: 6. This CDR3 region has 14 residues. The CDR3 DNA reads TGTGCCAGCAGTGCAACCGGGACTAGCTACGAGCAGTACTTC. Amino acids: CASSATGTSYEQYF.